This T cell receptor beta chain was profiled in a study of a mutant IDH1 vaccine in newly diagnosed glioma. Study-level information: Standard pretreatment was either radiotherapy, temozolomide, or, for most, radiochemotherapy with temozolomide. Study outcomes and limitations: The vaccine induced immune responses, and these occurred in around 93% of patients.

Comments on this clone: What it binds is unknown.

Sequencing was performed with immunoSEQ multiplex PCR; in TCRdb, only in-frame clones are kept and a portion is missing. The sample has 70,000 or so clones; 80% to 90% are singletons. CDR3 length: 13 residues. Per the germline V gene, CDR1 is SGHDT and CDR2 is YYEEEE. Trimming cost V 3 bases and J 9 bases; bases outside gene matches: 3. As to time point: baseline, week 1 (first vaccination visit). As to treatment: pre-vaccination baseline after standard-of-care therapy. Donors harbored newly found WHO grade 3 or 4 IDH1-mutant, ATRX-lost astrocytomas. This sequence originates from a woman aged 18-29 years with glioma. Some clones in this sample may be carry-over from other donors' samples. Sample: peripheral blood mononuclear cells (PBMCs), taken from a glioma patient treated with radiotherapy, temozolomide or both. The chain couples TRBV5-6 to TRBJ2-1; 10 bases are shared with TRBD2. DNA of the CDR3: TGTGCCAGCAGCTGGAGCGGGAGGGCTGAGCAGTTCTTC. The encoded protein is CASSWSGRAEQFF.